This T cell receptor (beta chain) was captured in a study of cytomegalovirus exposure and HLA in healthy donors. The study's findings and limits: In a later analysis, DRB1 alleles had the most associated TCRs; HLA-C alleles the fewest. Versus the roughly 670-donor mean, an Asian-associated ancestry cluster reportedly showed fewer N-insertions in a later analysis.

In germline, CDR1 is SGHTA, CDR2 FQGNSA. This CDR3 contains 15 residues. Trimming cost V 4 bases and J 4 bases; bases outside gene matches: 7. 13 Jbeta primers and 60 Vbeta primers were used for the PCR. Profiled with immunoSEQ multiplex PCR; TCRdb holds only in-frame clones, not every one. The data show 150,000 to 200,000 clones, about 79% seen once. This clone was counted a few times. Its cognate antigen is unknown. The source is a man aged 35-49 years in good health and CMV-seropositive. Sequenced input: PBMCs. The chain uses TRBV7-2 and TRBJ2-7, with 10 bases that match TRBD2. CDR3 sequence: CASSSKASGSYEQYF. As DNA, the CDR3 is TGTGCCAGCAGCTCAAAGGCTAGCGGGAGTTACGAGCAGTACTTC.